This T cell receptor beta chain was sequenced in a study of T cell changes during pregnancy in multiple sclerosis. The CDR3 is 13 residues long. The germline V gene encodes CDR1 SGHVS and CDR2 FNYEAQ. The V end was cut by 5 bases, the J end by 7 bases, with 12 bases between. TCRdb's copy holds only in-frame clones and misses some; the assay was immunoSEQ multiplex PCR. Here the sample spans tens of thousands of clones, 85% to 95% being singletons. Source: CD4+ T cells from peripheral blood mononuclear cells, taken in the second trimester of pregnancy. The clonotype originates from a female donor in good health, enrolled as a control in a pregnancy study. The chain combines TRBV7-6 with TRBJ1-5; D gene unclear. Here the CDR3 reads CASSPQNTQPQHF. As DNA, the CDR3 is TGTGCCAGCAGCCCACAGAACACACAGCCCCAGCATTTT.